This T cell receptor beta chain is from a study of post-analysis software for immune sequencing data. Across the whole study: Multiple sclerosis in the patients followed relapsing-remitting, secondary progressive and progressive-relapsing courses. Study-wide results and limits: The five TRBV segments detected at higher frequency in patients than in controls included TRBV5-6, TRBV5-1 and TRBV20-1.

About this clonotype: The antigen is not known.

TCR beta cDNA libraries included unique molecular identifiers. MiXCR, run by TCRdb on the PCR reads, gives a single entry per CDR3 protein. The sample lists 380,000 or so distinct CDR3 sequences, about a third occurring once. V lost 3 bases and J lost 0, with 10 bases in between. This CDR3 is built from 15 residues. The specimen was blood. J is TRBJ2-3 and V is TRBV12-3 or TRBV12-4; no clear D. The TCR sequence derives from a girl aged 5 to 17 with multiple sclerosis. The DNA for the CDR3 is TGTGCCAGCAGTTTTAGGAGATATAGCACAGATACGCAGTATTTT. Encoded protein: CASSFRRYSTDTQYF.